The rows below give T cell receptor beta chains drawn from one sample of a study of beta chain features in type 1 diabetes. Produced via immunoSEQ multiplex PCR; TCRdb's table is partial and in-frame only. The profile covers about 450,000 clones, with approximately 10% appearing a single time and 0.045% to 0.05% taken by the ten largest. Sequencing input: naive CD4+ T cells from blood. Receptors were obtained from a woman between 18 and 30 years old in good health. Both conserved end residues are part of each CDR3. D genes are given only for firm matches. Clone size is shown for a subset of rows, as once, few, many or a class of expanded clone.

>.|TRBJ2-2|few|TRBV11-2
TGTGCCAGCAGCTTAGGGGCCCACGGGACCGGGGAGCTGTTTTTT
CASSLGAHGTGELFF
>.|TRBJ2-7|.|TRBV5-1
TGCGCCAGCAGCTTCACGGGACTCAGCTCCTACGAGCAGTACTTC
CASSFTGLSSYEQYF
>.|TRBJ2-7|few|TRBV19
TGTGCCAGTAGTATCGGTGGGAGCTCCTACGAGCAGTACTTC
CASSIGGSSYEQYF
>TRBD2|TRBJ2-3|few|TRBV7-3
TGTGCCAGCAGCTTAGAAGGACTAGCGTACGGGACAGATACGCAGTATTTT
CASSLEGLAYGTDTQYF
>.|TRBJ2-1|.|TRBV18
TGTGCCAGCTCACCACCGGGTGGATGGTACAATGAGCAGTTCTTC
CASSPPGGWYNEQFF
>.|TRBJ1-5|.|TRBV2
TGTGCCAGCAGCAGGGGCGGGTTTCAGCCCCAGCATTTT
CASSRGGFQPQHF
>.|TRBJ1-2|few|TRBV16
TGTGCCAGCAGCCAATCGGGTGATTCCTATGGCTACACCTTC
CASSQSGDSYGYTF
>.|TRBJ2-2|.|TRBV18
TGTGCCAGCTCACCGGGAAGCCGCGGGGAGCTGTTTTTT
CASSPGSRGELFF
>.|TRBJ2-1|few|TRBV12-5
TGTGCTAGTGGCGCCCCTGGCGCGAGGGAACCCAATGAGCAGTTCTTC
CASGAPGAREPNEQFF
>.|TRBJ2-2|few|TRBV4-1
TGCGCCAGCAGACGGCAGGGAGGCACCGGGGAGCTGTTTTTT
CASRRQGGTGELFF
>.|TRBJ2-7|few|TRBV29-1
TGCAGCGCCCGGGACACGGCCTACGAGCAGTACTTC
CSARDTAYEQYF
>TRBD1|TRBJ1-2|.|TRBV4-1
TGCGCCAGCAGCCTAGTGCGGCAGGGGGAGAACTATGGCTACACCTTC
CASSLVRQGENYGYTF
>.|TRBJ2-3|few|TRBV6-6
TGTGCCAGCAGGCCCGGAGGCGGCACAGATACGCAGTATTTT
CASRPGGGTDTQYF
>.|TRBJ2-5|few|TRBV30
TGCATGGCTGGGGGGCGAGGAGAGACCCAGTACTTC
CMAGGRGETQYF
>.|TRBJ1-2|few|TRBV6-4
TGTGCCAGCAGAGATCTGCTAGACTATGGCTACACCTTC
CASRDLLDYGYTF
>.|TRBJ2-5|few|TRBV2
TGTGCCAGCAGCCGGACTGAGCAAGAGACCCAGTACTTC
CASSRTEQETQYF
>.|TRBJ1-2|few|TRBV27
TGTGCCAGCGGCTCCTGGAGTAACTATGGCTACACCTTC
CASGSWSNYGYTF
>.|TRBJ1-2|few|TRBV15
TGTGCCACCAGCAGAGCCCAGGGAGTCTATGGCTACACCTTC
CATSRAQGVYGYTF
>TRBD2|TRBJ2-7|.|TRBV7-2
TGTGCCAGCAGCCCCCGGACTAGCGGAGGGGGGGAGCAGTACTTC
CASSPRTSGGGEQYF
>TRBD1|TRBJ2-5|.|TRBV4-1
TGCGCCAGCAGCCAACGGAAGACAGGGGAAGAGACCCAGTACTTC
CASSQRKTGEETQYF
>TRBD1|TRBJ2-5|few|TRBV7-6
TGTGCCAGCAGCTTATGGACAGGGGGGTGGGAGACCCAGTACTTC
CASSLWTGGWETQYF
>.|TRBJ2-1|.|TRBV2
TGTGCCAGCACTGGCCAGGGAGAAGGGGAGCAGTTCTTC
CASTGQGEGEQFF
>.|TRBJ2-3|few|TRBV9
TGTGCCAGCACCGGGGACTGGGTAAGCACAGATACGCAGTATTTT
CASTGDWVSTDTQYF
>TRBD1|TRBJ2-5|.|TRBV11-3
TGTGCCACCCAATGGCCTAACAGGGGGCAAGAGACCCAGTACTTC
CATQWPNRGQETQYF
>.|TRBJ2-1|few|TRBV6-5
TGTGCCAGCAGACGGATTACAGAGATCAATGAGCAGTTCTTC
CASRRITEINEQFF
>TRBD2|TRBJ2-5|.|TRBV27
TGTGCCAGCACATCGACTAGCGGGGGGACGCAAGAGACCCAGTACTTC
CASTSTSGGTQETQYF
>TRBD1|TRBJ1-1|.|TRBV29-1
TGCAGCGGGGGACAGGGGAAGGGGACTGAAGCTTTCTTT
CSGGQGKGTEAFF
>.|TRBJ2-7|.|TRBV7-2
TGTGCCAGCAGCCTGCATTGGTCCTCCTACGAGCAGTACTTC
CASSLHWSSYEQYF
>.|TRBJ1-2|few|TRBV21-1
TGTGCCAGCAGCGCCTTCGCCCCAACGGGGAAAAACTATGGCTACACCTTC
CASSAFAPTGKNYGYTF
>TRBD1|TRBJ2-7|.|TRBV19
TGTGCCAGTAGTATACCTGGACAGGTCTACGAGCAGTACTTC
CASSIPGQVYEQYF
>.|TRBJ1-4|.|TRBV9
TGTGCCAGCAGCGTAGGCCACGGATCCGCGTCTGAAAAACTGTTTTTT
CASSVGHGSASEKLFF
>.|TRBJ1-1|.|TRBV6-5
TGTGCCAGCAGGCCACAGGGTACGGTTCCGCGGGAAGCTTTCTTT
CASRPQGTVPREAFF
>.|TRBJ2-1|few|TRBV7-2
TGTGCCAGCAGCCCAGACAGTTTCAATGAGCAGTTCTTC
CASSPDSFNEQFF
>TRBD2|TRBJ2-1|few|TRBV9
TGTGCCAGCAGCGCGGGACGTACTAGCGGAGAGTACAATGAGCAGTTCTTC
CASSAGRTSGEYNEQFF
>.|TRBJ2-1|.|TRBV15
TGTGCCACCAGCAGAAAGTCAGGGTTCCCGAGCTCCTACAATGAGCAGTTCTTC
CATSRKSGFPSSYNEQFF
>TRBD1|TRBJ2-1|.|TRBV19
TGTGCCAGTAGTATTTTCGGGACAGGGGATGAGCAGTTCTTC
CASSIFGTGDEQFF
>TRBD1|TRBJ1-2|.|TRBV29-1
TGCAGCGTTCGACAGGGGGAGGGCTACACCTTC
CSVRQGEGYTF
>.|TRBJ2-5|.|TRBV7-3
TGTGCCAGCAGCTTAGGGCCCAGCCAAGAGACCCAGTACTTC
CASSLGPSQETQYF
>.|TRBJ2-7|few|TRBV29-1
TGCAGCGCCGCCGGGGGAAGGGGCTTCGAGCAGTACTTC
CSAAGGRGFEQYF
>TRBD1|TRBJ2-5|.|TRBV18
TGTGCCAGCTCACGGGACAGGGAAGAGACCCAGTACTTC
CASSRDREETQYF
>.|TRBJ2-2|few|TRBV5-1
TGCGCCAGCAGCTCTTCGGGAGCAAACACCGGGGAGCTGTTTTTT
CASSSSGANTGELFF
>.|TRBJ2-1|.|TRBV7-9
TGTGCCAGCGATACAGGGTACAATGAGCAGTTCTTC
CASDTGYNEQFF
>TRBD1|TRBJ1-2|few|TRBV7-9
TGTGCCAGCAGCTTATCAGGGGGCAACTATGGCTACACCTTC
CASSLSGGNYGYTF
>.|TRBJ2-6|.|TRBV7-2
TGTGCCCTAAAGTTCCGAGACTCTGGGGCCAACGTCCTGACTTTC
CALKFRDSGANVLTF
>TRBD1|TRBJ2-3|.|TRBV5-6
TGTGCCAGCAGCTTGGCTTTTATGACAGGGAGCACAGATACGCAGTATTTT
CASSLAFMTGSTDTQYF
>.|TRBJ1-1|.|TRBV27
TGTGCCAGCAGCCCCTTATCGGCTCCCGAAGCTTTCTTT
CASSPLSAPEAFF
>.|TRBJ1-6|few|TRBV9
TGTGCCAGCAGCGCCCAGGGCTATGGGGGGTCACCCCTCCACTTT
CASSAQGYGGSPLHF
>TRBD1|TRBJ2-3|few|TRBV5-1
TGCGCCAGCAGCTTGGGGACAGGAGGCACAGATACGCAGTATTTT
CASSLGTGGTDTQYF
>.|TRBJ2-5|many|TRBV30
TGTGCCTGGAGACCTCACTCAGCGGGACAGGCCATGGGCCAGTACTTC
CAWRPHSAGQAMGQYF
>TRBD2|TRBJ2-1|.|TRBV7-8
TGTGCCAGCAGCATGAGACTAGCGGGGGCCCGCGGGGGGTTCTTC
CASSMRLAGARGGFF
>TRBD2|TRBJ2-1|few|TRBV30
TGTGCCTGGAGTGTGGGCGGGACTACATACAATGAGCAGTTCTTC
CAWSVGGTTYNEQFF
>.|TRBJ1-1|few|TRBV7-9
TGTGCCAGCAGCCAGGGAGCGTTCACTGAAGCTTTCTTT
CASSQGAFTEAFF
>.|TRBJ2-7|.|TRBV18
TGTGCCAGCTCACATCCGGGCAAAGGCTCCTACGAGCAGTACTTC
CASSHPGKGSYEQYF